This T cell receptor beta chain was profiled in a study of spatial heterogeneity in lung cancer. About the study: The library had UMIs, and each TCR and UMI pair averaged more than ten raw reads.

The CDR3 runs to 14 residues. Germline V gene sequence: CDR1 SGHAT, CDR2 FQNNGV. V lost 2 bases and J lost 4, with 9 bases in between. Time point denoted: sample taken at primary tumor resection. Unsorted whole RNA samples from tumor, nontumor lung or frozen PBMC were sequenced. The cohort: approximately 66 early-stage, untreated non-small cell lung cancer patients. Individually, TCR cDNA molecules were each labelled with a unique molecular identifier. TCRdb reprocessed the 5' RACE reads via MiXCR and lists one record per CDR3 protein. The sample lists nearly 50,000 distinct CDR3 sequences, 7.5% to 8% occurring once. Study-wide findings and caveats: Expanded tumor TCRs that were ubiquitous appeared in blood more at resection than follow-up.

This clonotype showed up many times. The antigen is not known. This receptor was obtained from a female donor with early-stage non-small cell lung cancer. This chain uses TRBV11-2 with TRBJ1-5; D not certain. Sequencing was performed on PBMCs, taken at surgery. In DNA form, the CDR3 reads TGTGCCAGCAGCTTAAGGGCGGGGAATCAGCCCCAGCATTTT. It specifies CASSLRAGNQPQHF.